Each of the 27 T cell receptor beta chains below was sequenced from the same sample in a study of PD-1 blockade in classical Hodgkin lymphoma. Every one of the patients relapsed after autologous stem cell transplantation (brentuximab vedotin exposure was variable). From thawed PBMCs, CD4+ T cells were purified using magnetic negative selection. The assay was immunoSEQ multiplex PCR, and TCRdb's table has in-frame clones only and misses some. This table holds about 35,000 clones, roughly 90% found once. The source material was CD4+ T cells from blood, sampled at baseline. These receptors came from a human donor with classical Hodgkin lymphoma.

The chain recombines TRBV19 with TRBJ2-7, with D perhaps matching TRBD1 (5 bases). Trimming stripped 1 base from V and 2 bases from J, with 9 bases between. The CDR3 runs 14 residues. Germline V gene data show CDR1 as LNHDA and CDR2 as SQIVND (reference sequence). CDR3 bases: TGTGCCAGTAGTATAGGGACATCCACCTACGAGCAGTACTTC. Translation: CASSIGTSTYEQYF.

In DNA, the CDR3 is TGCGCCAGCAGGGACAGTGGTAATTCACCCCTCCACTTT. Its translation: CASRDSGNSPLHF. The chain joins TRBV5-1 to TRBJ1-6; D possibly corresponds to TRBD1 (6 bases). Trimming stripped 5 bases from V and 6 bases from J, with 9 bases between. The CDR3 runs to 13 residues. Germline CDR1 SGHRS, CDR2 YFSETQ. The full variable domain, completed using reference TRBV5-1 and TRBJ1-6, is KAGVTQTPRYLIKTRGQQVTLSCSPISGHRSVSWYQQTPGQGLQFLFEYFSETQRNKGNFPGRFSGRQFSNSRSEMNVSTLELGDSALYLCASRDSGNSPLHFGNGTRLTVT.

V and J are TRBV7-9 and TRBJ2-2; D possibly corresponds to TRBD2 (6 bases). Germline CDR1 reads SEHNR; CDR2 reads FQNEAQ (reference sequence). The CDR3 contains 15 residues. V was trimmed by 4 bases and J by 7 bases, leaving 16 bases between them. The CDR3 DNA sequence: TGTGCCAGCAGCTCCGTGGAGGGCCGTTACGGGGAGCTGTTTTTT. It encodes CASSSVEGRYGELFF. Variable domain in full (rest from reference TRBV7-9 and TRBJ2-2): DTGVSQNPRHKITKRGQNVTFRCDPISEHNRLYWYRQTLGQGPEFLTYFQNEAQLEKSRLLSDRFSAERPKGSFSTLEIQRTEQGDSAMYLCASSSVEGRYGELFFGEGSRLTVL.

This clone came up a few times. The chain carries TRBV10-1 and TRBJ2-7, with D unclear. Germline CDR1 and CDR2: WNHNN and SYGVQD (reference sequence). V gave up 0 bases and J gave up 4 bases, with 7 bases separating them. This CDR3 contains 13 residues. The CDR3 sequence is CASSESGTYEQYF. The CDR3 coding sequence is TGCGCCAGCAGTGAGTCGGGAACTTACGAGCAGTACTTC.

The chain carries TRBV28 and TRBJ2-4, with 8 bases lining up with TRBD1. V trimming: 5 bases; J trimming: 0 bases; junction bases outside the gene matches: 6. CDR3 size: 16 residues. Germline lookup yields CDR1 MDHEN and CDR2 SYDVKM. CDR3 sequence reads: CASSPQGGKAKNIQYF. CDR3 nucleotide sequence: TGTGCCAGCAGTCCACAGGGGGGTAAAGCCAAAAACATTCAGTACTTC.

This chain joins TRBV30 and TRBJ2-7; TRBD2 matches at 11 bases. Germline trimming cut 0 bases from V and 2 bases from J; bases unmatched to any gene: 12. The CDR3 is made up of 18 amino acids. Germline V gene lookup returns CDR1 GTSNPN and CDR2 SVGIG (reference sequence). The CDR3 sequence: CAWSVRRLAGNRTYEQYF. CDR3 nucleotides: TGTGCCTGGAGTGTACGAAGACTAGCGGGAAACCGAACCTACGAGCAGTACTTC.

The V and J genes are TRBV30 and TRBJ1-1; D uncertain. This CDR3 region has 14 residues. Germline assignment: CDR1 GTSNPN and CDR2 SVGIG (reference sequence). V was cut by 4 bases and J by 0 bases, with 12 bases left in between. This chain's CDR3 is CAWIKDGLNTEAFF. For the CDR3, the DNA is TGTGCCTGGATAAAAGACGGCTTGAACACTGAAGCTTTCTTT.

The table lists this clone with a count of one. The chain uses TRBV4-1 and TRBJ1-3, with TRBD1 as a possible D gene (6 bases). Trimming took off 2 bases at V and 9 bases at J, with 20 bases between the two ends. The V gene's germline CDR1 is MGHRA and CDR2 YSYEKL. CDR3 size: 16 residues. CDR3 loop: CASSQRVGGGSFTIYF. The CDR3 DNA is TGCGCCAGCAGCCAAAGGGTTGGAGGGGGGTCTTTCACCATATATTTT.

The V gene is TRBV5-4, the J gene TRBJ2-1; 10 nucleotides agree with TRBD2. With 5 bases clipped from V and 8 bases from J, the junction kept 16 bases outside the gene matches. The germline V gene has CDR1 SGHNT and CDR2 YYREEE (reference sequence). CDR3 length: 17 residues. The CDR3 DNA follows: TGTGCCAGCAGTCCCTCCGGAGCTAGCGGGAGAAGGGATGAGCAGTTCTTC. It translates to CASSPSGASGRRDEQFF.

This clone was recorded a few times. The chain uses TRBV2 and TRBJ2-7; D call uncertain. The CDR3 has 13 amino acids. Germline V gene sequence: CDR1 SNHLY, CDR2 FYNNEI. V was clipped by 7 bases and J by 0 bases, with 10 bases between them. Here the CDR3 DNA reads TGTGCCAGCAAAGTGGAGATCTCCTACGAGCAGTACTTC. Protein sequence: CASKVEISYEQYF.

The table lists this clone with a few counts. V is TRBV27 and J is TRBJ1-4; the match to TRBD1 covers 11 bases. The V gene's germline CDR1 is MNHEY and CDR2 SMNVEV (reference sequence). This CDR3 has 14 amino acids. V lost 5 bases to trimming and J lost 13 bases; unmatched junction nucleotides: 9. Here the CDR3 DNA reads TGTGCCAGCAGTGGACAGGGGGCCGGGGGGAGACTGTTTTTT. Its translation: CASSGQGAGGRLFF.

The chain is built from TRBV28 and TRBJ2-2; D is ambiguous. CDR1 MDHEN and CDR2 SYDVKM come from the germline V gene. V shed 4 bases and J shed 1 base, with 4 bases lying between them. The CDR3 is 13 residues long. The CDR3 bases are TGTGCCAGCAGTTACGTGAACACCGGGGAGCTGTTTTTT. Translating gives CASSYVNTGELFF.

The rearrangement joins TRBV2 to TRBJ2-5; possible D gene TRBD1, 7 bases. The germline V gene has CDR1 SNHLY and CDR2 FYNNEI. The CDR3 contains 14 residues. Trimming shortened V by 2 bases and J by 5 bases, and 12 bases separated the two germline ends. CDR3 nucleotides: TGTGCCAGCAGTGAAATGGAGGGGGCCGAGACCCAGTACTTC. Its translation is CASSEMEGAETQYF.

This clone showed up just once. The rearrangement uses TRBV5-6 and TRBJ2-3, with D perhaps TRBD1 or TRBD2 (5 bases each). There are 16 residues in the CDR3. Trimming shortened V by 0 bases and J by 2 bases, and 13 bases separated the two germline ends. In germline, CDR1 is SGHDT, CDR2 YYEEEE. CDR3 in amino acids: CASSLERSRVTDTQYF. The DNA for the CDR3 is TGTGCCAGCAGCTTGGAGCGGTCCAGGGTCACAGATACGCAGTATTTT.

This clone came up a few times. The gene calls are TRBV9 and TRBJ1-1; TRBD1 agrees at 7 bases. The CDR3 extends over 14 amino acids. V shed 4 bases and J 4 bases; nucleotides not matched to a gene: 7. Germline V lookup: CDR1 SGDLS, CDR2 YYNGEE. This CDR3 is CASSQTGALTEAFF. DNA of the CDR3: TGTGCCAGCAGCCAAACAGGGGCTCTCACTGAAGCTTTCTTT.

This chain uses TRBV5-5 with TRBJ1-1, with 8 bases lining up with TRBD1. Germline-derived CDR1 and CDR2 are SGHKS and YYEKEE (reference sequence). V shed 2 bases and J 4 bases; nucleotides not matched to a gene: 4. The CDR3 covers 14 residues. The CDR3 nucleotides read TGTGCCAGCAGCTTTCAGGGGGCAGGCACTGAAGCTTTCTTT. Its protein is CASSFQGAGTEAFF.

V and J are TRBV11-2 and TRBJ2-3, with D tentatively TRBD2 (6 bases). Germline V gene data show CDR1 as SGHAT and CDR2 as FQNNGV. Trimming left V 3 bases short and J 14 bases short, with 18 bases between. The length of the CDR3 is 13 residues. CDR3 nucleotide sequence: TGTGCCAGCAGCTTTGATGTGTGGCGGGACCCGTATTTT. Translated: CASSFDVWRDPYF.

This sequence joins TRBV5-1 and TRBJ2-5; maybe TRBD1 (6 bases). V was trimmed by 0 bases and J by 1 base, leaving 10 bases between them. The length of the CDR3 is 15 residues. Germline CDR1 is SGHRS and CDR2 is YFSETQ. The CDR3 DNA sequence: TGCGCCAGCAGCTTGGGGGGGCTTGCCCAAGAGACCCAGTACTTC. It encodes CASSLGGLAQETQYF. Supplemented by reference TRBV5-1 and TRBJ2-5, the full variable domain reads KAGVTQTPRYLIKTRGQQVTLSCSPISGHRSVSWYQQTPGQGLQFLFEYFSETQRNKGNFPGRFSGRQFSNSRSEMNVSTLELGDSALYLCASSLGGLAQETQYFGPGTRLLVL.

This chain connects TRBV21-1 to TRBJ2-5. TRBV21-1 is designated a pseudogene. This CDR3 is 13 amino acids long. CDR3 DNA sequence: TGTGCCAGCAGCAAAACCCCACAAGAGACCCAGTACTTC. It translates to CASSKTPQETQYF.

The chain uses TRBV19 and TRBJ2-2; D gene ambiguous. V was cut by 5 bases and J by 5 bases, with 21 bases left in between. The CDR3 sequence is 17 residues long. The V gene's germline CDR1 is LNHDA and CDR2 SQIVND (reference sequence). The CDR3 protein is CASSSQIKSPWTGELFF. The DNA for the CDR3 is TGTGCCAGTAGTTCACAGATCAAGTCCCCGTGGACCGGGGAGCTGTTTTTT.

This clone occurred once. The chain links TRBV11-2 to TRBJ2-7; no clear D. Germline lookup yields CDR1 SGHAT and CDR2 FQNNGV. V lost 1 base and J lost 4, with 14 bases in between. This CDR3 has 15 residues. The CDR3 region has the DNA TGTGCCAGCAGCTTAGTATGGGGAAGTGGGTACGAGCAGTACTTC. Translated, it gives CASSLVWGSGYEQYF.

The chain carries TRBV2 and TRBJ1-5; D remains ambiguous. CDR3 length: 12 amino acids. Deletions cut 4 bases from V and 4 bases from J, with 5 bases between. Germline loops: CDR1 SNHLY, CDR2 FYNNEI. CDR3 coding DNA: TGTGCCAGCAGTGCACCGAATCAGCCCCAGCATTTT. This codes for CASSAPNQPQHF. The full variable domain, its missing parts supplied by reference TRBV2 and TRBJ1-5, is EPEVTQTPSHQVTQMGQEVILRCVPISNHLYFYWYRQILGQKVEFLVSFYNNEISEKSEIFDDQFSVERPDGSNFTLKIRSTKLEDSAMYFCASSAPNQPQHFGDGTRLSIL.

V and J are TRBV27 and TRBJ2-1; D not certain. V was trimmed by 5 bases and J by 14 bases, leaving 19 bases between them. The CDR3 spans 13 residues. CDR1 and CDR2 (germline): MNHEY, SMNVEV (reference sequence). DNA for the CDR3: TGTGCCAGCAGTCCCCTGCGGAAGTGGAATGAGTTCTTC. Translating it yields CASSPLRKWNEFF.

The chain links TRBV19 to TRBJ1-1; D is perhaps TRBD1 (5 bases). The germline gives CDR1 LNHDA, CDR2 SQIVND (reference sequence). The germline V and J ends were trimmed by 6 bases and 1 base, with 9 bases remaining between them. This CDR3 has 13 amino acids. The CDR3 protein is CASRGTGNTEAFF. CDR3 sequence (DNA): TGTGCCAGTAGGGGGACGGGGAACACTGAAGCTTTCTTT. Full variable domain (missing parts from reference TRBV19 and TRBJ1-1): DGGITQSPKYLFRKEGQNVTLSCEQNLNHDAMYWYRQDPGQGLRLIYYSQIVNDFQKGDIAEGYSVSREKKESFPLTVTSAQKNPTAFYLCASRGTGNTEAFFGQGTRLTVV.

The chain links TRBV13 to TRBJ1-2, with a weak D call TRBD1 (5 bases). V gave up 1 base and J gave up 8 bases, with 14 bases separating them. The CDR3 covers 14 residues. The germline CDR1 and CDR2 sequences are PRHDT and FYEKMQ (reference sequence). This CDR3 reads CASSLAGPRGGYTF. The DNA of the CDR3 is TGTGCCAGCAGCTTAGCAGGGCCCCGCGGGGGCTACACCTTC. Drawing the rest from reference TRBV13 and TRBJ1-2, the complete variable domain is AAGVIQSPRHLIKEKRETATLKCYPIPRHDTVYWYQQGPGQDPQFLISFYEKMQSDKGSIPDRFSAQQFSDYHSELNMSSLELGDSALYFCASSLAGPRGGYTFGSGTRLTVV.

CDR3 residues: CASLQKGLLGGKLFF. DNA for the CDR3: TGTGCCAGCCTACAAAAGGGGCTACTGGGAGGGAAACTGTTTTTT. The chain links TRBV28 to TRBJ1-4; D might be TRBD1 (5 bases). Germline assignment: CDR1 MDHEN and CDR2 SYDVKM. The CDR3 has 15 amino acids. The germline V and J ends were trimmed by 8 bases and 11 bases, with 24 bases remaining between them.

This rearrangement joins TRBV5-1 to TRBJ2-5; D gene uncertain. Germline V CDR1 and CDR2: SGHRS, YFSETQ. This CDR3 has 15 amino acids. The V end was cut by 0 bases, the J end by 7 bases, with 16 bases between. The CDR3 coding sequence is TGCGCCAGCAGCTTGGAGGGCGCTACTTCCGGGACCCAGTACTTC. As protein: CASSLEGATSGTQYF.